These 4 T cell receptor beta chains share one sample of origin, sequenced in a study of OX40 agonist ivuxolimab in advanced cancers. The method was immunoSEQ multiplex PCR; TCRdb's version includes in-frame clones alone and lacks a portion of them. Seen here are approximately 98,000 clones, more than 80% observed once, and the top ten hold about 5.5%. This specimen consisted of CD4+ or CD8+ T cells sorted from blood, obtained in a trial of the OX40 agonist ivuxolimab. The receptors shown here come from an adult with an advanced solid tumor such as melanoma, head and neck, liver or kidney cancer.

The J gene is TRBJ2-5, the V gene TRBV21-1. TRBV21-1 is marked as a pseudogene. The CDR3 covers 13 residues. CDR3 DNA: TGTGCCAGCAGCCCCGGAGAGGGGGAGACCCAGTACTTC. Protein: CASSPGEGETQYF.

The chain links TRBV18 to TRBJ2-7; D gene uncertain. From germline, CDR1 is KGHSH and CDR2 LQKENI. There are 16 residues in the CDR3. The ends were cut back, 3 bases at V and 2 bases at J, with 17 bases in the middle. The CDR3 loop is CASSPTSRTGAYEQYF. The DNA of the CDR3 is TGTGCCAGCTCACCCACATCAAGAACCGGCGCCTACGAGCAGTACTTC.

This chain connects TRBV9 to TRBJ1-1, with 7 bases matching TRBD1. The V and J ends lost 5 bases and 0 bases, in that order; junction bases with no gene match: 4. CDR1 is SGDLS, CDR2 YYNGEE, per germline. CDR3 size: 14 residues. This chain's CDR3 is CASSQGQLNTEAFF. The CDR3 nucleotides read TGTGCCAGCAGTCAGGGACAGCTGAACACTGAAGCTTTCTTT.

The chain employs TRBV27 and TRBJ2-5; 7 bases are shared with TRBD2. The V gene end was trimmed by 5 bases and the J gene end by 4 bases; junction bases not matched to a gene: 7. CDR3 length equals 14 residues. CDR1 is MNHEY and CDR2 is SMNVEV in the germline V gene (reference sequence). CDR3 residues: CASSPWTGGETQYF. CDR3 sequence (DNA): TGTGCCAGCAGTCCTTGGACGGGGGGAGAGACCCAGTACTTC.